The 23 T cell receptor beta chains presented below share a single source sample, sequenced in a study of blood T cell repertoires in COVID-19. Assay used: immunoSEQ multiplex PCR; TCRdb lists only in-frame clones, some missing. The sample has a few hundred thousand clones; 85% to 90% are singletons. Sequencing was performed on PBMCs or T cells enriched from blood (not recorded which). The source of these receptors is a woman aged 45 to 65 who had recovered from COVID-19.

The CDR3 bases are TGTGCCAGCAGCCCTGCGGGAGGTACCTACGAGCAGTACTTC. Its translation is CASSPAGGTYEQYF. The chain recombines TRBV27 with TRBJ2-7; 8 bases agree with TRBD2. Germline V lookup: CDR1 MNHEY, CDR2 SMNVEV (reference sequence). V lost 6 bases to trimming and J lost 2 bases; unmatched junction nucleotides: 6. The CDR3 contains 14 residues.

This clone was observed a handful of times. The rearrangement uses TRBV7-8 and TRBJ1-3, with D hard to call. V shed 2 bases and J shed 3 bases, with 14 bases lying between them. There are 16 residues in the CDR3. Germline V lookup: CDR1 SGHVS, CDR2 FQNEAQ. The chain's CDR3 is CASSLIGRELGNTIYF. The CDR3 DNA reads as TGTGCCAGCAGCTTAATCGGTAGAGAACTTGGAAACACCATATATTTT.

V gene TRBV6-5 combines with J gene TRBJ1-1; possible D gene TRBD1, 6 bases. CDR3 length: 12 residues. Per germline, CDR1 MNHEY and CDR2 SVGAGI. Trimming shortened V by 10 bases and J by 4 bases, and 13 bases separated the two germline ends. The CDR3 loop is CATGQGGTEAFF. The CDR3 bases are TGTGCCACCGGTCAAGGGGGCACTGAAGCTTTCTTT.

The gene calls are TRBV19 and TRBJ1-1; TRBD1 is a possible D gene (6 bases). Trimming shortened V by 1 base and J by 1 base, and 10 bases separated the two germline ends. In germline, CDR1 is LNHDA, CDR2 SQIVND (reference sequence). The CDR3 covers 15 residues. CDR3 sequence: CASSIVGTKNTEAFF. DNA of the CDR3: TGTGCCAGTAGTATAGTGGGGACAAAGAACACTGAAGCTTTCTTT.

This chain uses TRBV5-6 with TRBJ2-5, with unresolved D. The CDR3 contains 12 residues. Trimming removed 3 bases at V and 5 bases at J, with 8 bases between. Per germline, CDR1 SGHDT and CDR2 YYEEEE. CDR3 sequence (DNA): TGTGCCAGCAGCTATGTGGGCGAGACCCAGTACTTC. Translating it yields CASSYVGETQYF.

Here the CDR3 DNA reads TGCGCCAGCAGCTTGGATGCGGCCGCCCTGTACGAGCAGTACTTC. Residues: CASSLDAAALYEQYF. The chain couples TRBV5-1 to TRBJ2-7; D remains unclear. CDR1 SGHRS and CDR2 YFSETQ come from the germline V gene. V lost 0 bases and J 4 bases, leaving 14 bases between the germline ends. The CDR3 runs to 15 residues.

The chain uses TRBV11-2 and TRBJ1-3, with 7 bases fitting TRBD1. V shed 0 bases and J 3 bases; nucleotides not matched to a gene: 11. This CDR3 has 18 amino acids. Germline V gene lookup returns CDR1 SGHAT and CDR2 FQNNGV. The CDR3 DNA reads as TGTGCCAGCAGCTTAGAATTCGGAGAGGGGGCGGATGGAAACACCATATATTTT. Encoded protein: CASSLEFGEGADGNTIYF.

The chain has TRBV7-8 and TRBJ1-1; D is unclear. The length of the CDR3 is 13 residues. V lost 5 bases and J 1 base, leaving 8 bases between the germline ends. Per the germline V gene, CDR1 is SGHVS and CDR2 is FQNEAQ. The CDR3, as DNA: TGTGCCAGCAGCACCAACAAGAACACTGAAGCTTTCTTT. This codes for CASSTNKNTEAFF.

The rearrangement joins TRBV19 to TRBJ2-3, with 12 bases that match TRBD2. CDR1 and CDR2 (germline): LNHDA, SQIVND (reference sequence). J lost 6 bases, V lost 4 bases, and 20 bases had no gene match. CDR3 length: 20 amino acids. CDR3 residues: CASSTRKASGRAVIHDTQYF. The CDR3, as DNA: TGTGCCAGTAGTACCCGGAAAGCTAGCGGGAGGGCCGTAATTCATGATACGCAGTATTTT.

The CDR3 DNA reads TGTGCCAGCAGCTTACAGGGGCGGGGGACCGGGGAGCTGTTTTTT. This gives the protein CASSLQGRGTGELFF. This sequence joins TRBV7-2 and TRBJ2-2, with D maybe TRBD2 (7 bases). Trimming pared 2 bases from V and 5 bases from J, leaving 12 bases between. This CDR3 region has 15 residues. Germline CDR1 reads SGHTA; CDR2 reads FQGNSA.

CDR3 sequence (DNA): TGTGCCAGCAGCACATCCTCGGGTGGTATGAATGGCTACACCTTC. Amino acids: CASSTSSGGMNGYTF. This chain joins TRBV5-4 and TRBJ1-2; no clear D. This CDR3 region has 15 residues. Germline V gene lookup returns CDR1 SGHNT and CDR2 YYREEE (reference sequence). The ends were cut back, 4 bases at V and 6 bases at J, with 19 bases in the middle.

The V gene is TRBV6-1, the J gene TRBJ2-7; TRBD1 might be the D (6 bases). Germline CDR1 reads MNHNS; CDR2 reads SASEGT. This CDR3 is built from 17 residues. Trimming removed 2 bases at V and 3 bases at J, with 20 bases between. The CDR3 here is CASSESWDTETGYEQYF. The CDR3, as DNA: TGTGCCAGCAGTGAAAGCTGGGACACCGAAACGGGCTACGAGCAGTACTTC.

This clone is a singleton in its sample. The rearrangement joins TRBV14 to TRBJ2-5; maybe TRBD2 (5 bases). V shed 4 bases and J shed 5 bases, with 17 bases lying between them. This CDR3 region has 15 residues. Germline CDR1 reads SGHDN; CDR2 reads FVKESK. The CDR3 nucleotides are TGTGCCAGCAGCCTTTTGATAGGAGGCCCGGAGACCCAGTACTTC. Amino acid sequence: CASSLLIGGPETQYF. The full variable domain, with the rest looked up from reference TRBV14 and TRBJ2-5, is EAGVTQFPSHSVIEKGQTVTLRCDPISGHDNLYWYRRVMGKEIKFLLHFVKESKQDESGMPNNRFLAERTGGTYSTLKVQPAELEDSGVYFCASSLLIGGPETQYFGPGTRLLVL.

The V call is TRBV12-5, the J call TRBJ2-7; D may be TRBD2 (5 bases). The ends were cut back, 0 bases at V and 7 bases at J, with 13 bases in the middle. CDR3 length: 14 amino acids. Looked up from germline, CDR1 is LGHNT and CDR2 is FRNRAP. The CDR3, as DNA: TGTGCTAGTGGTTTGGTACTGGGTAGCGCAGAGCAGTACTTC. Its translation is CASGLVLGSAEQYF.

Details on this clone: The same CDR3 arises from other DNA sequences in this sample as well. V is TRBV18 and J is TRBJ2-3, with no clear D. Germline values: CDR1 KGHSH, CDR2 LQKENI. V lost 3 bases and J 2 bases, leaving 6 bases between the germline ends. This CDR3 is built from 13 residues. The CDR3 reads CASSPPSTDTQYF. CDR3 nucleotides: TGTGCCAGCTCACCCCCCTCCACAGATACGCAGTATTTT. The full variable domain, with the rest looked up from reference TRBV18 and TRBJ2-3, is NAGVMQNPRHLVRRRGQEARLRCSPMKGHSHVYWYRQLPEEGLKFMVYLQKENIIDESGMPKERFSAEFPKEGPSILRIQQVVRGDSAAYFCASSPPSTDTQYFGPGTRLTVL.

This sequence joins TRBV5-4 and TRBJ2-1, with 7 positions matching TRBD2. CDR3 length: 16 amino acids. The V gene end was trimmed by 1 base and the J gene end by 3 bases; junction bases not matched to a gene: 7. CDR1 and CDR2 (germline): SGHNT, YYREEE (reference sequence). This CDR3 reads CASSLPPSGGYNEQFF. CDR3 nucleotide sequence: TGTGCCAGCAGCTTGCCGCCTAGCGGAGGCTACAATGAGCAGTTCTTC. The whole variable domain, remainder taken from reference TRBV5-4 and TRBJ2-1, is ETGVTQSPTHLIKTRGQQVTLRCSSQSGHNTVSWYQQALGQGPQFIFQYYREEENGRGNFPPRFSGLQFPNYSSELNVNALELDDSALYLCASSLPPSGGYNEQFFGPGTRLTVL.

CDR3: CAGGTDQRLEQYF. The CDR3 coding sequence is TGTGCCGGGGGGACTGATCAGCGACTCGAGCAGTACTTC. The rearrangement joins TRBV2 to TRBJ2-7; possible D gene TRBD2, 6 bases. V was clipped by 11 bases and J by 6 bases, with 20 bases between them. This CDR3 spans 13 amino acids. In germline, CDR1 is SNHLY, CDR2 FYNNEI.

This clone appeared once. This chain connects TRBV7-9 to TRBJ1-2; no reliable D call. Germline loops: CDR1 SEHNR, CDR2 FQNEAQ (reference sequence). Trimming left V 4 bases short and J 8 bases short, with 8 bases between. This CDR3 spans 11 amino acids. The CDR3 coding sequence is TGTGCCAGCAGCTCGACGGGGGGCTACACCTTC. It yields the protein CASSSTGGYTF. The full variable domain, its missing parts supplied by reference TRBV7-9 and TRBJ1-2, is DTGVSQNPRHKITKRGQNVTFRCDPISEHNRLYWYRQTLGQGPEFLTYFQNEAQLEKSRLLSDRFSAERPKGSFSTLEIQRTEQGDSAMYLCASSSTGGYTFGSGTRLTVV.

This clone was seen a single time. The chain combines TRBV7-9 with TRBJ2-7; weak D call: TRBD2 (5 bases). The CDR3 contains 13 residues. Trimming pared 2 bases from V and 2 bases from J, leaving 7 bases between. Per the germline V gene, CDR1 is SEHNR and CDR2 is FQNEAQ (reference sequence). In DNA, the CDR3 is TGTGCCAGCAGCTTACTGGAGGCCTACGAGCAGTACTTC. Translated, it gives CASSLLEAYEQYF.

CDR3: CASSQDAGQGMRNTIYF. For the CDR3, the DNA is TGCGCCAGCAGCCAAGACGCGGGACAGGGGATGCGAAACACCATATATTTT. V is TRBV4-3 and J is TRBJ1-3; 10 nucleotides match TRBD1. CDR1 and CDR2 (germline): LGHNA, YSLEER. The CDR3 is 17 residues long. V trimming: 0 bases; J trimming: 5 bases; junction bases outside the gene matches: 7.

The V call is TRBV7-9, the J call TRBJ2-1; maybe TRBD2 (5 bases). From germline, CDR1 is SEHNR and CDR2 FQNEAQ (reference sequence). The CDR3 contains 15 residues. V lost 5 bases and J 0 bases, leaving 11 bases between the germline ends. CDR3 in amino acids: CASSPPGNSYNEQFF. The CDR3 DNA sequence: TGTGCCAGCAGCCCCCCGGGGAACTCCTACAATGAGCAGTTCTTC.

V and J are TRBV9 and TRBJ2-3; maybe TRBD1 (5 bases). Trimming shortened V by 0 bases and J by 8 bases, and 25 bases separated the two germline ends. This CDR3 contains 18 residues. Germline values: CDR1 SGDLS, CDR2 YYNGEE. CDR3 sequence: CASSVDQPDRPNTGTQYF. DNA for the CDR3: TGTGCCAGCAGCGTAGACCAACCCGACAGACCAAACACTGGTACGCAGTATTTT.

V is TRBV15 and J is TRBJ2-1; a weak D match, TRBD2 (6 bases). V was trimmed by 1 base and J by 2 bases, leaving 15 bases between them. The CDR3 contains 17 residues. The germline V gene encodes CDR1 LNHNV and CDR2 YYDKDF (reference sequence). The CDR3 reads CATSRVISLAPYNEQFF. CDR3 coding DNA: TGTGCCACCAGCAGAGTAATTAGCCTAGCGCCCTACAATGAGCAGTTCTTC.